A selection of T cell receptor beta chains follows, all from one sample in a study of cytomegalovirus exposure and HLA in healthy donors. Assay used: immunoSEQ multiplex PCR; TCRdb lists only in-frame clones, some missing. Its table lists fewer than 75,000 clones. The material sequenced was PBMCs. The receptors stem from a boy aged 5-17 years in good health and CMV-seronegative. The CDR3 runs from the conserved cysteine through the conserved F or W. A D gene is named only where the DNA matches it firmly. Where a row states a size, it is once, few, many or the class of an expanded clone; other rows omit it.

d_gene: TRBD2; v_gene: TRBV30; j_gene: TRBJ2-3; abundance: -; CDR3aa: CAGGTSGSDTQYF; CDR3nt: TGTGCCGGCGGGACTAGCGGATCAGATACGCAGTATTTT
d_gene: -; v_gene: TRBV5-1; j_gene: TRBJ2-2; abundance: -; CDR3aa: CASSPGERSTGELFF; CDR3nt: TGCGCCAGCAGCCCCGGCGAGCGGAGCACCGGGGAGCTGTTTTTT
d_gene: -; v_gene: TRBV13; j_gene: TRBJ1-1; abundance: -; CDR3aa: CASSLGVQGTEAFF; CDR3nt: TGTGCCAGCAGCTTAGGCGTCCAGGGTACTGAAGCTTTCTTT
d_gene: TRBD2; v_gene: TRBV6-4; j_gene: TRBJ2-7; abundance: -; CDR3aa: CASSVPGLVPPYEQYF; CDR3nt: TGTGCCAGCAGTGTCCCGGGACTAGTGCCTCCCTACGAGCAGTACTTC
d_gene: -; v_gene: TRBV13; j_gene: TRBJ1-4; abundance: -; CDR3aa: CASSSGRATNEKLFF; CDR3nt: TGTGCCAGCAGCTCGGGGAGAGCAACTAATGAAAAACTGTTTTTT
d_gene: TRBD1; v_gene: TRBV19; j_gene: TRBJ1-2; abundance: -; CDR3aa: CASRAPGQVGGYTF; CDR3nt: TGTGCCAGCCGCGCCCCGGGACAGGTTGGTGGCTACACCTTC
d_gene: -; v_gene: TRBV7-8; j_gene: TRBJ1-3; abundance: -; CDR3aa: CASSPYRAPGNTIYF; CDR3nt: TGTGCCAGCAGCCCTTACAGGGCGCCTGGAAACACCATATATTTT
d_gene: -; v_gene: TRBV10-2; j_gene: TRBJ1-1; abundance: -; CDR3aa: CASRGGDWKTAYNTEAFF; CDR3nt: TGCGCCAGCAGAGGAGGGGACTGGAAGACCGCGTACAACACTGAAGCTTTCTTT
d_gene: -; v_gene: TRBV5-1; j_gene: TRBJ2-3; abundance: -; CDR3aa: CASSLDRSTDTQYF; CDR3nt: TGCGCCAGCAGCTTGGACAGGAGCACAGATACGCAGTATTTT
d_gene: -; v_gene: TRBV6-5; j_gene: TRBJ1-1; abundance: -; CDR3aa: CASSYSGGGREAFF; CDR3nt: TGTGCCAGCAGTTACTCAGGAGGCGGCCGTGAAGCTTTCTTT
d_gene: -; v_gene: TRBV29-1; j_gene: TRBJ2-2; abundance: -; CDR3aa: CSVDQGTGELFF; CDR3nt: TGCAGCGTGGACCAGGGGACCGGGGAGCTGTTTTTT
d_gene: -; v_gene: TRBV30; j_gene: TRBJ1-6; abundance: -; CDR3aa: CAWSLGGPALHF; CDR3nt: TGTGCCTGGAGTCTGGGGGGTCCGGCCCTCCACTTT
d_gene: TRBD1; v_gene: TRBV10-3; j_gene: TRBJ1-2; abundance: -; CDR3aa: CAISDPYRDSRYGYTF; CDR3nt: TGTGCCATCAGTGACCCGTACCGGGACAGTCGCTATGGCTACACCTTC
d_gene: TRBD1; v_gene: TRBV25-1; j_gene: TRBJ2-7; abundance: -; CDR3aa: CASSHRGSSYEQYF; CDR3nt: TGTGCCAGCAGCCACAGGGGCAGCTCCTACGAGCAGTACTTC
d_gene: TRBD1; v_gene: TRBV5-1; j_gene: TRBJ1-1; abundance: -; CDR3aa: CASSGDRGRGNTEAFF; CDR3nt: TGCGCCAGCAGCGGCGACAGGGGGCGCGGGAACACTGAAGCTTTCTTT
d_gene: TRBD1; v_gene: TRBV19; j_gene: TRBJ1-1; abundance: -; CDR3aa: CASSIGGLGRGLGTEAFF; CDR3nt: TGTGCCAGTAGTATTGGGGGCCTAGGCAGGGGGCTGGGGACTGAAGCTTTCTTT
d_gene: -; v_gene: TRBV2; j_gene: TRBJ1-2; abundance: -; CDR3aa: CASSDGKKAIGYTF; CDR3nt: TGTGCCAGCAGTGACGGGAAAAAGGCCATTGGCTACACCTTC
d_gene: -; v_gene: TRBV18; j_gene: TRBJ2-1; abundance: -; CDR3aa: CASSPPYNEQFF; CDR3nt: TGTGCCAGCTCACCACCGTATAATGAGCAGTTCTTC
d_gene: -; v_gene: TRBV2; j_gene: TRBJ1-5; abundance: -; CDR3aa: CASSELQPGNQPQHF; CDR3nt: TGTGCCAGCAGTGAACTTCAGCCGGGGAATCAGCCCCAGCATTTT
d_gene: -; v_gene: TRBV10-3; j_gene: TRBJ1-1; abundance: -; CDR3aa: CATGQPNTEAFF; CDR3nt: TGTGCCACCGGACAGCCCAACACTGAAGCTTTCTTT
d_gene: TRBD1; v_gene: TRBV30; j_gene: TRBJ1-1; abundance: -; CDR3aa: CAWNGQENTEAFF; CDR3nt: TGTGCCTGGAACGGACAGGAGAACACTGAAGCTTTCTTT
d_gene: -; v_gene: TRBV7-9; j_gene: TRBJ1-1; abundance: -; CDR3aa: CASSRSFNEAFF; CDR3nt: TGTGCCAGCAGCCGGTCATTTAATGAAGCTTTCTTT
d_gene: TRBD2; v_gene: TRBV5-5; j_gene: TRBJ2-5; abundance: -; CDR3aa: CASSLRAGGLLGAEETQYF; CDR3nt: TGTGCCAGCAGCTTGCGAGCGGGAGGGTTGCTTGGGGCTGAAGAGACCCAGTACTTC
d_gene: -; v_gene: TRBV19; j_gene: TRBJ2-1; abundance: -; CDR3aa: CASKGSHRGEQFF; CDR3nt: TGTGCCAGTAAAGGGTCTCACAGAGGGGAGCAGTTCTTC
d_gene: TRBD2; v_gene: TRBV7-8; j_gene: TRBJ2-7; abundance: -; CDR3aa: CASSPRGLRGGQYF; CDR3nt: TGTGCCAGCAGCCCCCGGGGACTTCGGGGGGGGCAGTACTTC
d_gene: TRBD2; v_gene: TRBV29-1; j_gene: TRBJ2-7; abundance: -; CDR3aa: CSVRVGGSLYEQYF; CDR3nt: TGCAGCGTTCGCGTTGGCGGGAGTCTCTACGAGCAGTACTTC
d_gene: TRBD1; v_gene: TRBV5-1; j_gene: TRBJ2-7; abundance: -; CDR3aa: CASTSQGQGDEQYF; CDR3nt: TGCGCCAGCACCTCACAGGGACAGGGGGACGAGCAGTACTTC
d_gene: -; v_gene: TRBV5-6; j_gene: TRBJ2-7; abundance: -; CDR3aa: CASSLDRTAYEQYF; CDR3nt: TGTGCCAGCAGCTTAGATCGAACAGCCTACGAGCAGTACTTC
d_gene: -; v_gene: TRBV6-5; j_gene: TRBJ2-1; abundance: -; CDR3aa: CASSYSPNEQFF; CDR3nt: TGTGCCAGCAGTTACTCCCCGAATGAGCAGTTCTTC
d_gene: -; v_gene: TRBV2; j_gene: TRBJ1-2; abundance: -; CDR3aa: CASKSGGPKGCTF; CDR3nt: TGTGCCAGCAAAAGTGGGGGCCCCAAGGGATGCACCTTC
d_gene: TRBD2; v_gene: TRBV19; j_gene: TRBJ2-1; abundance: -; CDR3aa: CASRLASPIRNEQFF; CDR3nt: TGTGCCAGCCGACTAGCGAGCCCCATACGGAATGAGCAGTTCTTC
d_gene: TRBD1; v_gene: TRBV7-9; j_gene: TRBJ1-5; abundance: -; CDR3aa: CASSLARTGNDQPQHF; CDR3nt: TGTGCCAGCAGCTTAGCTAGGACAGGGAACGATCAGCCCCAGCATTTT
d_gene: -; v_gene: TRBV5-4; j_gene: TRBJ1-2; abundance: -; CDR3aa: CASSLDGNSPNYGYTF; CDR3nt: TGTGCCAGCAGCTTGGACGGTAACAGTCCAAACTATGGCTACACCTTC
d_gene: TRBD2; v_gene: TRBV9; j_gene: TRBJ2-2; abundance: -; CDR3aa: CASSSAGVFWPGELFF; CDR3nt: TGTGCCAGCAGCTCCGCGGGGGTGTTTTGGCCCGGGGAGCTGTTTTTT
d_gene: -; v_gene: TRBV25-1; j_gene: TRBJ1-2; abundance: -; CDR3aa: CASSEYIEYGYTF; CDR3nt: TGTGCCAGCAGTGAATATATTGAGTATGGCTACACCTTC
d_gene: TRBD2; v_gene: TRBV5-4; j_gene: TRBJ2-7; abundance: -; CDR3aa: CASSIAGGGYEQYF; CDR3nt: TGTGCCAGCAGCATAGCGGGAGGGGGGTACGAGCAGTACTTC
d_gene: TRBD1; v_gene: TRBV27; j_gene: TRBJ2-7; abundance: -; CDR3aa: CASSFQTGVPYEQYF; CDR3nt: TGTGCCAGCAGTTTCCAGACAGGGGTCCCCTACGAGCAGTACTTC
d_gene: -; v_gene: TRBV7-3; j_gene: TRBJ2-3; abundance: -; CDR3aa: CASSSSSYTDTQYF; CDR3nt: TGTGCCAGCAGCTCTTCCTCTTACACAGATACGCAGTATTTT
d_gene: -; v_gene: TRBV5-8; j_gene: TRBJ1-1; abundance: medium-sized; CDR3aa: CASSLAYSVRRDTEAFF; CDR3nt: TGTGCCAGCAGCTTGGCTTATTCGGTCAGGCGGGACACTGAAGCTTTCTTT
d_gene: -; v_gene: TRBV5-1; j_gene: TRBJ2-5; abundance: -; CDR3aa: CASSGGTAGETQYF; CDR3nt: TGCGCCAGCAGCGGCGGGACGGCGGGGGAGACCCAGTACTTC
d_gene: TRBD1; v_gene: TRBV5-1; j_gene: TRBJ2-5; abundance: -; CDR3aa: CASSPGTGLEETQYF; CDR3nt: TGCGCCAGCAGCCCCGGGACAGGGTTGGAAGAGACCCAGTACTTC
d_gene: -; v_gene: TRBV15; j_gene: TRBJ2-7; abundance: -; CDR3aa: CATSRERGNEQYF; CDR3nt: TGTGCCACCAGCAGAGAGAGAGGTAACGAGCAGTACTTC
d_gene: -; v_gene: TRBV9; j_gene: TRBJ2-3; abundance: -; CDR3aa: CASSVGGRNTDTQYF; CDR3nt: TGTGCCAGCAGCGTAGGTGGCAGAAACACAGATACGCAGTATTTT
d_gene: TRBD1; v_gene: TRBV5-6; j_gene: TRBJ1-2; abundance: -; CDR3aa: CASSPGQGNYGYTF; CDR3nt: TGTGCCAGCAGCCCAGGACAGGGGAACTATGGCTACACCTTC
d_gene: TRBD1; v_gene: TRBV11-2; j_gene: TRBJ2-7; abundance: -; CDR3aa: CASSSGQVYEQYF; CDR3nt: TGTGCCAGCAGCTCAGGACAGGTTTACGAGCAGTACTTC
d_gene: -; v_gene: TRBV5-1; j_gene: TRBJ1-3; abundance: -; CDR3aa: CASSLGSGAGNTIYF; CDR3nt: TGCGCCAGCAGCTTGGGTTCCGGGGCTGGAAACACCATATATTTT
d_gene: TRBD1; v_gene: TRBV15; j_gene: TRBJ2-1; abundance: -; CDR3aa: CATSRGYGQGINEQFF; CDR3nt: TGTGCCACCAGCAGGGGATACGGACAGGGGATCAATGAGCAGTTCTTC
d_gene: -; v_gene: TRBV27; j_gene: TRBJ2-1; abundance: -; CDR3aa: CASSSQGRWSEQFF; CDR3nt: TGTGCCAGCAGTTCCCAGGGGCGGTGGAGTGAGCAGTTCTTC
d_gene: -; v_gene: TRBV2; j_gene: TRBJ2-2; abundance: -; CDR3aa: CASRRDNTGELFF; CDR3nt: TGTGCCAGCAGGAGAGATAACACCGGGGAGCTGTTTTTT